Reported below is one T cell receptor beta chain. Its specificity is unknown. The data belong to a study of response to subunit inactivated influenza vaccine. Study results and limitations: With each seasonal influenza vaccination, the authors suggested, few new T cells are recruited.

There are 13 residues in the CDR3. Germline values: CDR1 LGHNA, CDR2 YNFKEQ. V dropped 5 bases and J dropped 3 bases, with 11 bases sitting between them. TCRdb ran MiXCR on the RT-PCR reads and lists one entry per CDR3 protein. The sample shows 300,000 to 350,000 distinct CDR3 sequences, 20% to 25% of them seen only once. Material: PBMCs from blood, obtained 21 months after vaccination. V gene TRBV4-2 combines with J gene TRBJ2-7, with D hard to call. The receptor was derived from a man aged 50 to 69 who received an inactivated influenza vaccine. The CDR3 here is CASSFPGDYEQYF. The CDR3 region has the DNA TGTGCCAGCAGCTTCCCAGGAGACTACGAGCAGTACTTC.